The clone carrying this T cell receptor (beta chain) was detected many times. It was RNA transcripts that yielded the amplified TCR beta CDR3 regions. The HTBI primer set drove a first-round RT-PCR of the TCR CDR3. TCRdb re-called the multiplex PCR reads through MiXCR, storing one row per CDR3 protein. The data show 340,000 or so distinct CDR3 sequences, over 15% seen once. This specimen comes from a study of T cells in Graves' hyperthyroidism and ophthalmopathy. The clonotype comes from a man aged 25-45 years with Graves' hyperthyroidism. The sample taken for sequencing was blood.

Here the CDR3 DNA reads TGTGCCAGCAGCTTCAGCCCCTACGAGCAGTACTTC. It codes for CASSFSPYEQYF. The rearrangement uses TRBV7-8 and TRBJ2-7; unclear D gene. CDR1 and CDR2 (germline): SGHVS, FQNEAQ. Trimming removed 3 bases from V and 2 bases from J, with 5 bases in between. The CDR3 contains 12 residues. The variable domain in full, with the rest retrieved from reference TRBV7-8 and TRBJ2-7, is GAGVSQSPRYKVAKRGQDVALRCDPISGHVSLFWYQQALGQGPEFLTYFQNEAQLDKSGLPSDRFFAERPEGSVSTLKIQRTQQEDSAVYLCASSFSPYEQYFGPGTRLTVT.